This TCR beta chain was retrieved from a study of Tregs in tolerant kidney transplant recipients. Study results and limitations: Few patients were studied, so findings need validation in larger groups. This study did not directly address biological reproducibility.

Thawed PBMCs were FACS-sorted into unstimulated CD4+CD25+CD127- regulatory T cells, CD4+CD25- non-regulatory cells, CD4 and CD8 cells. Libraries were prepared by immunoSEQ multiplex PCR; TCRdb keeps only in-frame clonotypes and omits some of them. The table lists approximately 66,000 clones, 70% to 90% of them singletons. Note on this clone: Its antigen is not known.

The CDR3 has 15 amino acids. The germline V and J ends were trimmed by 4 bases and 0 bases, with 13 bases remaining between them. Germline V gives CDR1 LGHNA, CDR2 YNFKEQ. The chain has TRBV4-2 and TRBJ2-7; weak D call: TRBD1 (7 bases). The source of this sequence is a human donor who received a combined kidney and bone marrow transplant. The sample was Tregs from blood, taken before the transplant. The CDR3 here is CASSLGGDSSYEQYF. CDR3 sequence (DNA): TGTGCCAGCAGCCTCGGAGGGGACAGCTCCTACGAGCAGTACTTC.